The rows below give T cell receptor beta chains drawn from one sample of a study of blood T cell repertoires in COVID-19. Produced via immunoSEQ multiplex PCR; TCRdb's table is partial and in-frame only. Of a few hundred thousand clones in the sample, roughly 88% were seen once. Sequencing was carried out using PBMCs or T cells enriched from blood (not recorded which). Receptor source: a man aged 25 to 45 who had recovered from COVID-19. CDR3s include the opening cysteine and the closing phenylalanine or tryptophan. D genes are given only for firm matches. The listing skips clone size in some rows; elsewhere it reads once, few, many or a size class.

CDR3: CASSRELSGNTIYF; DNA: TGTGCCAGCAGCAGGGAGCTCTCTGGAAACACCATATATTTT; J: TRBJ1-3; D: .; size: .; V: TRBV9
CDR3: CASTAQGGGPIDTQYF; DNA: TGCGCCAGCACCGCCCAGGGCGGGGGGCCGATAGATACGCAGTATTTT; J: TRBJ2-3; D: TRBD2; size: .; V: TRBV5-1
CDR3: CASSLRTGEDYNSPLHF; DNA: TGCGCCAGCAGCCTAAGGACAGGGGAGGACTATAATTCACCCCTCCACTTT; J: TRBJ1-6; D: TRBD1; size: .; V: TRBV5-1
CDR3: CASSETGAPLHF; DNA: TGTGCCAGCAGCGAAACAGGGGCACCCCTCCACTTT; J: TRBJ1-6; D: TRBD1; size: once; V: TRBV3-1/TRBV3-2
CDR3: CASSPSWGPGPNSPLHF; DNA: TGTGCCAGCAGTCCGTCTTGGGGGCCGGGGCCGAATTCACCCCTCCACTTT; J: TRBJ1-6; D: .; size: .; V: TRBV27
CDR3: CASSSYRGRVNTIYF; DNA: TGTGCCAGCAGTTCTTACAGGGGGCGAGTAAACACCATATATTTT; J: TRBJ1-3; D: TRBD1; size: .; V: TRBV7-9
CDR3: CASSFDRVPTGELFF; DNA: TGTGCCAGCAGCTTTGACAGGGTCCCCACCGGGGAGCTGTTTTTT; J: TRBJ2-2; D: TRBD1; size: .; V: TRBV7-2
CDR3: CASSEPDRGDTEAFF; DNA: TGTGCCAGCAGCGAACCGGACAGGGGAGACACTGAAGCTTTCTTT; J: TRBJ1-1; D: TRBD1; size: .; V: TRBV5-4
CDR3: CASTSRAGGYTF; DNA: TGTGCCAGCACCTCTCGGGCGGGCGGCTACACCTTC; J: TRBJ1-2; D: .; size: .; V: TRBV6-5
CDR3: CASSLGEGGNQPQHF; DNA: TGCGCCAGCAGCTTGGGGGAGGGCGGCAATCAGCCCCAGCATTTT; J: TRBJ1-5; D: .; size: .; V: TRBV5-1
CDR3: CASSRTGAFNEQFF; DNA: TGTGCCAGCAGTAGGACAGGGGCCTTCAATGAGCAGTTCTTC; J: TRBJ2-1; D: TRBD1; size: .; V: TRBV11-3
CDR3: CASSARGNTEAFF; DNA: TGTGCCAGCAGCGCCAGGGGGAACACTGAAGCTTTCTTT; J: TRBJ1-1; D: .; size: .; V: TRBV7-6
CDR3: CASRQGAVSGYTF; DNA: TGTGCCAGCAGACAGGGGGCGGTGAGTGGCTACACCTTC; J: TRBJ1-2; D: TRBD1; size: .; V: TRBV27
CDR3: CAISERGNTEAFF; DNA: TGTGCCATCAGTGAACGGGGGAACACTGAAGCTTTCTTT; J: TRBJ1-1; D: .; size: .; V: TRBV10-3
CDR3: CASSAGGAGWTEAFF; DNA: TGTGCCAGCAGCGCAGGGGGCGCGGGATGGACTGAAGCTTTCTTT; J: TRBJ1-1; D: TRBD1; size: once; V: TRBV9
CDR3: CASSQGQGKGNQPQHF; DNA: TGTGCCAGCAGCCAGGGACAGGGTAAAGGCAATCAGCCCCAGCATTTT; J: TRBJ1-5; D: TRBD1; size: .; V: TRBV5-6
CDR3: CATSDSGGAAETQYF; DNA: TGTGCCACCAGTGATAGCGGGGGGGCAGCGGAGACCCAGTACTTC; J: TRBJ2-5; D: TRBD2; size: .; V: TRBV24-1
CDR3: CASRDRGTTDTQYF; DNA: TGTGCCAGCAGGGACAGGGGGACCACAGATACGCAGTATTTT; J: TRBJ2-3; D: TRBD1; size: .; V: TRBV6-5
CDR3: CASSQGPQGVYNEQFF; DNA: TGTGCCAGCAGCCAAGGACCACAGGGAGTTTACAATGAGCAGTTCTTC; J: TRBJ2-1; D: .; size: .; V: TRBV3-1/TRBV3-2
CDR3: CASTAIPNTGELFF; DNA: TGTGCCAGTACCGCGATACCGAACACCGGGGAGCTGTTTTTT; J: TRBJ2-2; D: .; size: few; V: TRBV19
CDR3: CASSLVGGVGTEAFF; DNA: TGTGCCAGCAGCTTAGTGGGGGGAGTCGGCACTGAAGCTTTCTTT; J: TRBJ1-1; D: .; size: .; V: TRBV11-2
CDR3: CASSVEEGTEAFF; DNA: TGCGCCAGCAGCGTGGAAGAGGGTACTGAAGCTTTCTTT; J: TRBJ1-1; D: .; size: few; V: TRBV5-1
CDR3: CASRPRAGGATYEQYF; DNA: TGTGCCAGCAGGCCAAGAGCGGGGGGCGCGACCTACGAGCAGTACTTC; J: TRBJ2-7; D: TRBD2; size: .; V: TRBV27
CDR3: CAWTEGALNTEAFF; DNA: TGTGCCTGGACGGAGGGGGCCCTGAACACTGAAGCTTTCTTT; J: TRBJ1-1; D: TRBD1; size: .; V: TRBV30
CDR3: CAWSVPQALYGYTF; DNA: TGTGCCTGGAGTGTCCCACAGGCCCTCTATGGCTACACCTTC; J: TRBJ1-2; D: .; size: .; V: TRBV30
CDR3: CAWVKDSSFNTEAFF; DNA: TGTGCCTGGGTAAAGGACAGCTCATTCAACACTGAAGCTTTCTTT; J: TRBJ1-1; D: .; size: .; V: TRBV30
CDR3: CDFEGGQLNQPQHF; DNA: TGTGATTTTGAAGGGGGACAGCTTAATCAGCCCCAGCATTTT; J: TRBJ1-5; D: TRBD1; size: .; V: TRBV2
CDR3: CASSRPGLGGGYTF; DNA: TGTGCCAGCAGCCGGCCGGGACTCGGGGGAGGCTACACCTTC; J: TRBJ1-2; D: .; size: .; V: TRBV9
CDR3: CASSLRDRFNEKLFF; DNA: TGTGCCAGCAGCCTGAGGGACAGGTTTAATGAAAAACTGTTTTTT; J: TRBJ1-4; D: TRBD1; size: .; V: TRBV9
CDR3: CASSVGSGGLETQYF; DNA: TGTGCCAGCAGCGTAGGTAGCGGGGGTTTGGAGACCCAGTACTTC; J: TRBJ2-5; D: TRBD2; size: once; V: TRBV9
CDR3: CASTPGVNSPLHF; DNA: TGTGCCAGCACCCCGGGAGTTAATTCACCCCTCCACTTT; J: TRBJ1-6; D: .; size: once; V: TRBV7-2
CDR3: CASTYWPAGGTDTQYF; DNA: TGTGCCAGCACCTATTGGCCAGCGGGGGGCACAGATACGCAGTATTTT; J: TRBJ2-3; D: TRBD2; size: .; V: TRBV7-9
CDR3: CASSSLLAGNQETQYF; DNA: TGTGCCAGCAGCTCGCTACTAGCGGGTAACCAAGAGACCCAGTACTTC; J: TRBJ2-5; D: TRBD2; size: once; V: TRBV7-2
CDR3: CASSPGLAEITDTQYF; DNA: TGTGCCAGCTCACCGGGACTAGCTGAAATCACAGATACGCAGTATTTT; J: TRBJ2-3; D: TRBD2; size: .; V: TRBV18
CDR3: CASSLKRARGSVDTQYF; DNA: TGCGCCAGCAGCCTTAAAAGGGCCAGGGGGTCAGTAGATACGCAGTATTTT; J: TRBJ2-3; D: TRBD1; size: .; V: TRBV4-1
CDR3: CASSSGLAGGPVAGELFF; DNA: TGTGCCAGCAGCTCCGGACTAGCGGGGGGGCCTGTGGCCGGGGAGCTGTTTTTT; J: TRBJ2-2; D: TRBD2; size: .; V: TRBV11-2
CDR3: CASSIQGRQAYNEQFF; DNA: TGTGCCAGTAGTATCCAAGGGCGACAGGCCTACAATGAGCAGTTCTTC; J: TRBJ2-1; D: .; size: .; V: TRBV19
CDR3: CASHQGQGGNEKLFF; DNA: TGTGCCTCTCATCAAGGACAGGGAGGCAATGAAAAACTGTTTTTT; J: TRBJ1-4; D: TRBD1; size: .; V: TRBV5-4
CDR3: CASSPTSGDFNEQFF; DNA: TGCGCCAGCAGTCCGACTAGCGGGGATTTCAATGAGCAGTTCTTC; J: TRBJ2-1; D: TRBD2; size: few; V: TRBV10-2
CDR3: CASSDSKGGGEVQYF; DNA: TGTGCCAGCAGTGACTCGAAAGGCGGGGGTGAAGTTCAGTACTTC; J: TRBJ2-4; D: TRBD2; size: .; V: TRBV6-4
CDR3: CASSLTGSSGANVLTF; DNA: TGCGCCAGCAGCTTGACTGGGAGCTCTGGGGCCAACGTCCTGACTTTC; J: TRBJ2-6; D: .; size: .; V: TRBV5-1
CDR3: CASSPPGRNEQFF; DNA: TGTGCCAGCAGCCCTCCGGGAAGAAATGAGCAGTTCTTC; J: TRBJ2-1; D: .; size: .; V: TRBV7-2
CDR3: CASSSQGLDGEQFF; DNA: TGCGCCAGCAGCTCGCAGGGTCTTGATGGTGAGCAGTTCTTC; J: TRBJ2-1; D: .; size: few; V: TRBV5-1
CDR3: CASSLGSATANYGYTF; DNA: TGTGCCAGCAGTTTGGGTTCCGCAACAGCTAACTATGGCTACACCTTC; J: TRBJ1-2; D: .; size: once; V: TRBV27
CDR3: CASSLFPFHEQYF; DNA: TGTGCCAGCAGTTTATTCCCTTTCCACGAGCAGTACTTC; J: TRBJ2-7; D: .; size: .; V: TRBV27
CDR3: CAWSLGGRNTIYF; DNA: TGTGCCTGGAGTTTAGGGGGTCGGAACACCATATATTTT; J: TRBJ1-3; D: .; size: .; V: TRBV30
CDR3: CARTEMNTEAFF; DNA: TGTGCCAGGACAGAAATGAACACTGAAGCTTTCTTT; J: TRBJ1-1; D: .; size: few; V: TRBV30
CDR3: CASSLVGLGSGNTIYF; DNA: TGTGCCAGCAGCTTGGTTGGGCTCGGCTCTGGAAACACCATATATTTT; J: TRBJ1-3; D: .; size: .; V: TRBV5-4
CDR3: CASSFPGGYTF; DNA: TGTGCCAGCAGTTTTCCCGGTGGCTACACCTTC; J: TRBJ1-2; D: .; size: .; V: TRBV12-3/TRBV12-4
CDR3: CASSFLQGAGYGYTF; DNA: TGTGCCAGCAGTTTCTTGCAGGGGGCCGGCTATGGCTACACCTTC; J: TRBJ1-2; D: TRBD1; size: .; V: TRBV27
CDR3: CASSRAGVQRTDTQYF; DNA: TGCGCCAGCAGCCGAGCGGGGGTCCAACGCACAGATACGCAGTATTTT; J: TRBJ2-3; D: TRBD2; size: .; V: TRBV4-1
CDR3: CASATGVFMNTEAFF; DNA: TGTGCCAGCGCGACAGGAGTCTTCATGAACACTGAAGCTTTCTTT; J: TRBJ1-1; D: .; size: .; V: TRBV9
CDR3: CASAPRGRSDGYTF; DNA: TGTGCCAGCGCGCCGAGAGGGCGGTCGGATGGCTACACCTTC; J: TRBJ1-2; D: .; size: .; V: TRBV27
CDR3: CASSSGQGFYNSPLHF; DNA: TGTGCCAGCAGCTCGGGACAGGGGTTCTATAATTCACCCCTCCACTTT; J: TRBJ1-6; D: TRBD1; size: .; V: TRBV5-4
CDR3: CASSQALRYNEQFF; DNA: TGCGCCAGCAGCCAAGCCCTGCGATACAATGAGCAGTTCTTC; J: TRBJ2-1; D: .; size: .; V: TRBV4-3
CDR3: CASSRTRGPSDGYTF; DNA: TGTGCCAGCAGCCGTACTAGAGGACCTTCGGATGGCTACACCTTC; J: TRBJ1-2; D: .; size: .; V: TRBV11-2
CDR3: CASSPAPRSSSGNTIYF; DNA: TGTGCCAGCAGCCCTGCCCCGCGCTCAAGCTCTGGAAACACCATATATTTT; J: TRBJ1-3; D: .; size: .; V: TRBV7-2
CDR3: CSVRESGANVLTF; DNA: TGCAGCGTTCGGGAGTCTGGGGCCAACGTCCTGACTTTC; J: TRBJ2-6; D: .; size: .; V: TRBV29-1
CDR3: CATSAGQNNSPLHF; DNA: TGTGCCACCAGTGCCGGACAGAATAATTCACCCCTCCACTTT; J: TRBJ1-6; D: .; size: .; V: TRBV24-1
CDR3: CASSDTSGTSYNEQFF; DNA: TGTGCCAGCAGCGATACTTCCGGGACTAGCTACAATGAGCAGTTCTTC; J: TRBJ2-1; D: TRBD2; size: .; V: TRBV9